This T cell receptor beta chain came from a study of T cell repertoires in cytomegalovirus infection. Overall study context: Signatures in public TCR beta sequences pointed to both CMV infection and matching HLA type.

Study-wide findings and caveats: CMV carriers having the relevant HLA were flagged by cumulative public TCR beta family frequency.

Regarding this clonotype: No antigen is known for it.

One entry per CDR3 protein, called by TCRdb with MiXCR from the reads. The table records approximately 300,000 distinct CDR3 sequences, 25% of them present only once. Germline lookup yields CDR1 SGHTA and CDR2 FQGTGA. The ends were cut back, 1 base at V and 3 bases at J, with 25 bases in the middle. The CDR3 consists of 20 residues. Sequences were derived from cultured PBMCs, sampled from culture after CMV antigen stimulation. V usage is TRBV7-3 and J usage is TRBJ2-1; D gene unclear. The receptor was isolated from a human donor in good health (CMV status not recorded). Some clones in this sample may be carry-over from other donors' samples. Written as DNA, the CDR3 is TGTGCCAGCAGCTTAATCGGTTATAAAGTCGGGCAGAGCCTCTACAATGAGCAGTTCTTC. It is translated as CASSLIGYKVGQSLYNEQFF.